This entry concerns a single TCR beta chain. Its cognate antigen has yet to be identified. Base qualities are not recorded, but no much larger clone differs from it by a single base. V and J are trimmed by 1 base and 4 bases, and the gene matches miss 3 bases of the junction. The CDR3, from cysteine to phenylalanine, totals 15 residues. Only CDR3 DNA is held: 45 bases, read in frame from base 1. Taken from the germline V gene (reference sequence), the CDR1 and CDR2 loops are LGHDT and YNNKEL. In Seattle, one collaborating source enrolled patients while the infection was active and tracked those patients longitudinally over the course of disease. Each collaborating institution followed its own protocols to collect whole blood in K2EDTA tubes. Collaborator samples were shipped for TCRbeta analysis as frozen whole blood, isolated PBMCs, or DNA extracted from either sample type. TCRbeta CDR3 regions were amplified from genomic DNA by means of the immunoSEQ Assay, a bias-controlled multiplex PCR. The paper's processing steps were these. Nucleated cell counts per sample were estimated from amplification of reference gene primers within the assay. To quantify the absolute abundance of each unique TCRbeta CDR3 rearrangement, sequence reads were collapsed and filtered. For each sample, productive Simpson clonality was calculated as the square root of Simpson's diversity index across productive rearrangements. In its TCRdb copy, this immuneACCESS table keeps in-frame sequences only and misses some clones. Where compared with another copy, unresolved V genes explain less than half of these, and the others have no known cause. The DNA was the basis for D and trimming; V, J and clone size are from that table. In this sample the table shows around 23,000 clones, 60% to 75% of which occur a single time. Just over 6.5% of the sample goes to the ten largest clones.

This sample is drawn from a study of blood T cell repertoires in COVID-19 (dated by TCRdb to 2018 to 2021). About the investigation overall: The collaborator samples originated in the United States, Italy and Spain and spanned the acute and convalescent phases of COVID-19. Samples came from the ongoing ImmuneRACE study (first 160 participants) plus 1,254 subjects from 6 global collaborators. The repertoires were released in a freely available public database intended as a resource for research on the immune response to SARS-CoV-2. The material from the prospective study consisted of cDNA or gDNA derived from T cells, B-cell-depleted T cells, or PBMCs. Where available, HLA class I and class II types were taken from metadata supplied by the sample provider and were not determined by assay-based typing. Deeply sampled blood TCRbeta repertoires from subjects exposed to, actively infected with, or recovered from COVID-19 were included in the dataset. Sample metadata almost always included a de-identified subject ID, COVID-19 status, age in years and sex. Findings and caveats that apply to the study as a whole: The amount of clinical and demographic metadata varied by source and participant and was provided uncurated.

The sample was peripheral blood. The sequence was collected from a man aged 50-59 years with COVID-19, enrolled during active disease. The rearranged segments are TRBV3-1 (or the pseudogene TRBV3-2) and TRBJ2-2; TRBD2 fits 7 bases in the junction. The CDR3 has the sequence CASSQGEGGTGELFF. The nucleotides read TGTGCCAGCAGCCAAGGGGAGGGCGGCACCGGGGAGCTGTTTTTT.